Listed here is a single TCR beta chain. Its specificity is not known. The source of the sample is a study of a mutant IDH1 vaccine in newly diagnosed glioma. Across the study: Most had both radiotherapy and temozolomide beforehand; others had only one.

CDR1 MNHNS and CDR2 SASEGT come from the germline V gene. The ends lost 3 bases at V and 8 bases at J; junction bases unmatched: 6. The CDR3 has 13 amino acids. Sequencing was performed with immunoSEQ multiplex PCR; in TCRdb, only in-frame clones are kept and a portion is missing. The sample yields tens of thousands of clones, less than 75% seen once. Time point described: week 47, end of study. With topical imiquimod, each dose of the vaccine consisted of 300 ug of mutant IDH1 20-mer peptide. This TCR was recovered from a man aged 40-50 years with glioma. Some clones in this sample may be carry-over from other donors' samples. The genes are TRBV6-1 and TRBJ1-1; 7 nucleotides line up with TRBD1. The sequenced sample was peripheral blood mononuclear cells (PBMCs), obtained from a glioma patient whose treatment included an IDH1 peptide vaccine. The CDR3 here is CASSERGRTEAFF. The CDR3 nucleotides are TGTGCCAGCAGTGAGAGGGGGCGAACCGAAGCTTTCTTT.